The 14 T cell receptor beta chains reported below all come from one sample, sequenced in a study of beta chain features in type 1 diabetes. Expressed TCRB transcripts were sequenced, since all the RNA that had been isolated was reverse transcribed. Profiled with immunoSEQ multiplex PCR; TCRdb holds only in-frame clones, not every one. The repertoire includes approximately 340,000 clones, about 14% of them detected once, and about 0.018% sits in the top ten. Sequenced input: naive CD4+ T cells from blood. The receptors shown here come from a woman aged 18 to 35 in good health.

The CDR3 region has the DNA TGTGCCAGCCGGGAGGTACCCAAAAACATTCAGTACTTC. Translated: CASREVPKNIQYF. This chain links TRBV6-5 with TRBJ2-4; 7 bases are shared with TRBD2. The CDR3 is made up of 13 amino acids. After removal of 8 bases from V and 2 bases from J, the junction contained 3 bases not matched to a gene. The germline CDR1 and CDR2 sequences are MNHEY and SVGAGI.

The table lists this clone with a few counts. The chain joins TRBV14 to TRBJ1-4; the D is unclear. CDR3 length: 17 amino acids. Germline V gene data show CDR1 as SGHDN and CDR2 as FVKESK. V was clipped by 1 base and J by 0 bases, with 12 bases between them. The CDR3 sequence is CASSQALQAATNEKLFF. CDR3 nucleotides: TGTGCCAGCAGCCAAGCTCTCCAGGCAGCAACTAATGAAAAACTGTTTTTT.

The gene calls are TRBV29-1 and TRBJ1-2; D gene unclear. The CDR3 length is 13 residues. From germline, CDR1 is SQVTM and CDR2 ANQGSEA. The ends were cut back, 3 bases at V and 6 bases at J, with 14 bases in the middle. The chain's CDR3 is CSVDGAYGNGYTF. CDR3 DNA: TGCAGCGTTGATGGAGCTTACGGTAATGGCTACACCTTC.

In its sample, this clone was seen a few times. CDR3 sequence: CSFSRQNTGELFF. The CDR3 region has the DNA TGCAGCTTCAGTCGACAGAACACCGGGGAGCTGTTTTTT. J is TRBJ2-2 and V is TRBV29-1; no clear D. From germline, CDR1 is SQVTM and CDR2 ANQGSEA. V dropped 8 bases and J dropped 1 base, with 11 bases sitting between them. The CDR3 extends over 13 amino acids.

This clone was counted between two and nine times. This chain connects TRBV28 to TRBJ2-1; a weak D match, TRBD1 (6 bases). Germline CDR1 and CDR2: MDHEN and SYDVKM. CDR3 length equals 13 residues. Trimming took off 5 bases at V and 4 bases at J, with 9 bases between the two ends. The CDR3 region has the DNA TGTGCCAGCAGTCGGACAGCGTACAATGAGCAGTTCTTC. Its translation: CASSRTAYNEQFF.

This chain connects TRBV29-1 to TRBJ2-1; TRBD2 agrees at 7 bases. J lost 8 bases, V lost 4 bases, and 20 bases had no gene match. This CDR3 is built from 17 residues. Germline values: CDR1 SQVTM, CDR2 ANQGSEA. CDR3 DNA: TGCAGCGTTGGTGGGAGGGGATATGTTCCCACAATATATGAGCAGTTCTTC. It specifies CSVGGRGYVPTIYEQFF.

V gene TRBV25-1 combines with J gene TRBJ1-1; no clear D. Germline lookup yields CDR1 MGHDK and CDR2 SYGVNS. This CDR3 comprises 14 residues. Trimming stripped 6 bases from V and 1 base from J, with 12 bases between. The CDR3: CASSPRHENTEAFF. For the CDR3, the DNA is TGTGCCAGCAGCCCACGACACGAGAACACTGAAGCTTTCTTT.

The J gene is TRBJ2-7, the V gene TRBV27; 8 bases are a match to TRBD1. Germline V CDR1 and CDR2: MNHEY, SMNVEV (reference sequence). V was clipped by 6 bases and J by 3 bases; unmatched bases: 7. This CDR3 has 14 amino acids. In nucleotides, the CDR3 is TGTGCCAGCAGGCGGACAGGGAAAGGCTACGAGCAGTACTTC. This gives the protein CASRRTGKGYEQYF.

The gene calls are TRBV9 and TRBJ2-5; possibly TRBD2 for D (5 bases). Germline loops: CDR1 SGDLS, CDR2 YYNGEE. CDR3 length: 15 amino acids. Trimming took off 2 bases at V and 2 bases at J, with 13 bases between the two ends. Here the CDR3 reads CASSVRGSLQETQYF. Written as DNA, the CDR3 is TGTGCCAGCAGCGTTCGGGGATCACTACAAGAGACCCAGTACTTC.

This clone has just a few counts. This same CDR3 is encoded by further DNA sequences in the sample. The chain combines TRBV30 with TRBJ1-5, with TRBD1 as a possible D gene (5 bases). CDR3 length: 13 residues. V lost 2 bases and J 3 bases, leaving 8 bases between the germline ends. From germline, CDR1 is GTSNPN and CDR2 SVGIG (reference sequence). The CDR3 DNA is TGTGCCTGGAGTCCGGGGGTCAATCAGCCCCAGCATTTT. As protein: CAWSPGVNQPQHF.

V is TRBV7-2 and J is TRBJ2-7, with a possible D match to TRBD2 (6 bases). V was trimmed by 7 bases and J by 0 bases, leaving 22 bases between them. The CDR3 length is 17 residues. Germline V gene data show CDR1 as SGHTA and CDR2 as FQGNSA. CDR3 region: CASNSIGDFSFSYEQYF. In nucleotides, the CDR3 is TGTGCCAGCAACTCTATTGGGGACTTCTCCTTCTCCTACGAGCAGTACTTC.

A few counts support this clone. The chain joins TRBV6-6 to TRBJ2-3; TRBD2 is a possible D gene (5 bases). Trimming took off 6 bases at V and 6 bases at J, with 16 bases between the two ends. This CDR3 is 14 amino acids long. Germline CDR1 reads MNHNY; CDR2 reads SVGAGI (reference sequence). This chain's CDR3 is CASRALEEGDTQYF. The CDR3 DNA is TGTGCCAGCAGAGCGCTCGAAGAGGGTGATACGCAGTATTTT.

This clone turned up a few times. The chain uses TRBV2 and TRBJ1-4, with 7 bases lining up with TRBD1. The CDR3 runs 15 residues. Trimming took 6 bases from V and 7 from J; bases not matched to a gene: 11. Germline CDR1 reads SNHLY; CDR2 reads FYNNEI. The CDR3 DNA follows: TGTGCCAGCAGCCCGACAGGGTCAATCGGTGAAAAACTGTTTTTT. Its protein product is CASSPTGSIGEKLFF.

The rearrangement joins TRBV14 to TRBJ2-5; 9 nucleotides line up with TRBD2. The CDR3 length is 16 residues. CDR1 and CDR2 (germline): SGHDN, FVKESK. V dropped 0 bases and J dropped 4; count of bases not matched to a gene: 6. The DNA for the CDR3 is TGTGCCAGCAGCCAAGATTGGGGACTAGCCCTAGAGACCCAGTACTTC. Protein: CASSQDWGLALETQYF.